This T cell receptor beta chain appears in the sequencing data of a study of T cell changes during pregnancy in multiple sclerosis. J lost 2 bases, V lost 0 bases, and 5 bases had no gene match. From germline, CDR1 is SGDLS and CDR2 YYNGEE. This CDR3 region has 15 residues. Method: immunoSEQ multiplex PCR; TCRdb's copy keeps in-frame clones and lacks some. The repertoire holds 70,000 to 100,000 clones, with 94% as singletons. The specimen was peripheral blood, collected in the third trimester of pregnancy. The origin of this receptor is a female donor with multiple sclerosis, enrolled in a pregnancy study. The rearrangement joins TRBV9 to TRBJ2-7, with TRBD2 matching 7 bases. The CDR3 loop is CASSVDPGGTYEQYF. The CDR3 DNA is TGTGCCAGCAGCGTAGACCCGGGGGGAACCTACGAGCAGTACTTC. Drawing the rest from reference TRBV9 and TRBJ2-7, the complete variable domain is DSGVTQTPKHLITATGQRVTLRCSPRSGDLSVYWYQQSLDQGLQFLIQYYNGEERAKGNILERFSAQQFPDLHSELNLSSLELGDSALYFCASSVDPGGTYEQYFGPGTRLTVT.